This paragraph reports one TCR beta chain. TCRdb reanalysed the RT-PCR reads using MiXCR and keeps one entry per CDR3 protein. Among 650,000 to 800,000 distinct CDR3 sequences listed, over 11% were seen once. CDR3 size: 16 residues. Trimming stripped 0 bases from V and 8 bases from J, with 20 bases between. Germline CDR1 SGHDT, CDR2 YYEEEE. The data belong to a study of response to subunit inactivated influenza vaccine. V is TRBV5-6 and J is TRBJ1-1; D is possibly TRBD1 (5 bases). The source of this sequence is a man aged 50 to 60 who received an inactivated influenza vaccine. Source: PBMCs from blood, taken 14 to 15 days before vaccination. CDR3 coding DNA: TGTGCCAGCAGCTTGGGGCGCAGGGTAAAGGATACCGAAGCTTTCTTT. It is translated as CASSLGRRVKDTEAFF.